Listed here are 21 T cell receptor beta chains from one sample, sequenced in a study of T cell responses to AZD1222 COVID-19 vaccine. TCRdb keeps only in-frame clones here, not all; method: immunoSEQ multiplex PCR. The sample holds 200,000 to 250,000 clones; about 93% are singletons and the top ten take roughly 1%. The starting material was peripheral blood, obtained on day 0 of MenACWY control vaccination. These receptors came from an adult in good health.

This clone appeared a single time. The rearrangement uses TRBV7-3 and TRBJ2-2, with D hard to call. Between the trimmed V and J ends, which lost 4 bases and 4 bases, there was a span of 1 base. CDR1 and CDR2 from the germline V gene are SGHTA and FQGTGA. The CDR3 is 11 residues long. CDR3 in amino acids: CASSSTGELFF. Written as DNA, the CDR3 is TGTGCCAGCAGCTCCACCGGGGAGCTGTTTTTT.

The chain carries TRBV7-2 and TRBJ2-3; TRBD2 matches 11 bases. Per the germline V gene, CDR1 is SGHTA and CDR2 is FQGNSA. V was pared by 4 bases and J by 7 bases, with 7 bases of the junction left unmatched. CDR3 length: 15 amino acids. CDR3 nucleotides: TGTGCCAGCAGCTCCTTAGCGGGGGGGCCGAATACGCAGTATTTT. The encoded protein is CASSSLAGGPNTQYF.

This chain connects TRBV19 to TRBJ2-3; perhaps TRBD1 as D (5 bases). The CDR3 extends over 15 amino acids. In germline, CDR1 is LNHDA, CDR2 SQIVND (reference sequence). Trimming took off 3 bases at V and 4 bases at J, with 14 bases between the two ends. DNA for the CDR3: TGTGCCAGTAGTATCCAGGGTTCTAGGGCAGATACGCAGTATTTT. This gives the protein CASSIQGSRADTQYF.

J is TRBJ1-1 and V is TRBV25-1, with D possibly being TRBD1 (5 bases). The V end was cut by 1 base, the J end by 4 bases, with 13 bases between. Looked up from germline, CDR1 is MGHDK and CDR2 is SYGVNS. The CDR3 is 15 amino acids. DNA of the CDR3: TGTGCCAGCAGTGAATCCATGGGGCGAGGCACTGAAGCTTTCTTT. Translating gives CASSESMGRGTEAFF.

This clone was detected a few times. The chain employs TRBV5-6 and TRBJ1-6; tentatively, D is TRBD1 (5 bases). V gave up 4 bases and J gave up 8 bases, with 16 bases separating them. The germline V gene has CDR1 SGHDT and CDR2 YYEEEE. The CDR3 contains 15 residues. CDR3 loop: CASSPVQGGHSPLHF. CDR3 sequence (DNA): TGTGCCAGCAGCCCAGTCCAGGGTGGGCATTCACCCCTCCACTTT. The variable domain in full, completed from reference TRBV5-6 and TRBJ1-6, reads DAGVTQSPTHLIKTRGQQVTLRCSPKSGHDTVSWYQQALGQGPQFIFQYYEEEERQRGNFPDRFSGHQFPNYSSELNVNALLLGDSALYLCASSPVQGGHSPLHFGNGTRLTVT.

This clone was seen only once. The chain couples TRBV5-1 to TRBJ1-3; tentatively, D is TRBD1 (5 bases). There are 14 residues in the CDR3. The V and J ends lost 4 bases and 4 bases respectively, with 12 bases between them. The germline V gene encodes CDR1 SGHRS and CDR2 YFSETQ. The CDR3 region is CASSRGTEGNTIYF. CDR3 bases: TGCGCCAGCAGCCGGGGCACGGAGGGAAACACCATATATTTT.

The CDR3 spells CASGYSNQPQHF. As DNA, the CDR3 is TGTGCCAGTGGGTACAGCAATCAGCCCCAGCATTTT. The chain carries TRBV7-9 and TRBJ1-5; D call uncertain. From germline, CDR1 is SEHNR and CDR2 FQNEAQ (reference sequence). Trimming cost V 9 bases and J 1 base, with 7 bases left between them. This CDR3 has 12 residues.

This clone was seen a single time. CDR3 sequence: CASSFTSGPNNEQFF. CDR3 coding DNA: TGTGCCAGCAGCTTTACTAGCGGCCCTAACAATGAGCAGTTCTTC. This chain connects TRBV3-1 (or the pseudogene TRBV3-2) to TRBJ2-1, with 8 bases that match TRBD2. V lost 5 bases and J lost 5; bases outside the gene matches: 8. The CDR3 loop spans 15 amino acids. Germline V lookup: CDR1 LGHDT, CDR2 YNNKEL (reference sequence).

The V call is TRBV6-1, the J call TRBJ2-3; the match to TRBD1 covers 9 bases. The junction had 6 bases not matched to a gene; V was cut back by 1 base and J by 7 bases. The germline gives CDR1 MNHNS, CDR2 SASEGT. The CDR3 totals 15 residues. The CDR3 is CASSEGGTGPYTQYF. The CDR3 DNA follows: TGTGCCAGCAGTGAAGGTGGGACAGGGCCCTATACGCAGTATTTT.

The chain carries TRBV19 and TRBJ2-5, with 10 bases fitting TRBD2. Germline V lookup: CDR1 LNHDA, CDR2 SQIVND (reference sequence). CDR3 size: 15 residues. J lost 6 bases, V lost 5 bases, and 9 bases had no gene match. CDR3 sequence: CASSPLAGDPKTQYF. Written as DNA, the CDR3 is TGTGCCAGTAGTCCCCTAGCGGGGGATCCTAAGACCCAGTACTTC.

Of note for this clone: The same CDR3 is also encoded by other DNA sequences in this sample. The genes are TRBV6-5 and TRBJ1-5; no reliable D call. Germline V gives CDR1 MNHEY, CDR2 SVGAGI. Trimming removed 0 bases at V and 6 bases at J, with 6 bases between. CDR3 length equals 13 residues. CDR3 DNA sequence: TGTGCCAGCAGTTACTCTGGTGTTCAGCCCCAGCATTTT. Protein: CASSYSGVQPQHF.

The rearrangement links TRBV2 to TRBJ1-1; no clear D. Trimming took 6 bases from V and 7 from J, leaving 15 bases between them. The CDR3 extends over 13 amino acids. From germline, CDR1 is SNHLY and CDR2 FYNNEI. For the CDR3, the DNA is TGTGCCAGCAGCCCCAGTCGGAACGGTGAAGCTTTCTTT. This translates into CASSPSRNGEAFF.

The chain is built from TRBV9 and TRBJ1-2, with 10 bases aligning to TRBD1. Germline-derived CDR1 and CDR2 are SGDLS and YYNGEE. V lost 0 bases, J lost 6 bases, and 11 bases stayed unmatched. CDR3 length equals 17 residues. The CDR3 DNA sequence: TGTGCCAGCAGCGTAGAAGACAGGGGGCGCTCCCCAAATGGCTACACCTTC. As protein: CASSVEDRGRSPNGYTF.

The chain carries TRBV6-5 and TRBJ2-1, with D tentatively TRBD2 (5 bases). This CDR3 spans 15 amino acids. CDR1 is MNHEY, CDR2 SVGAGI, per germline. The V end lost 4 bases, the J end lost 8 bases, and 18 bases lay between the germline ends. The CDR3, as DNA: TGTGCCAGCAGTTCCCGACTCAATGGGAGAGATGAGCAGTTCTTC. It yields the protein CASSSRLNGRDEQFF.

The chain joins TRBV6-4 to TRBJ2-3; no clear D gene. The CDR3 has 14 residues. V was pared by 8 bases and J by 3 bases, with 15 bases between. Germline CDR1 MRHNA, CDR2 SNTAGT. DNA of the CDR3: TGTGCCAGCGCAGCTGAAGGGCGAACAGATACGCAGTATTTT. It translates to CASAAEGRTDTQYF.

The rearrangement uses TRBV2 and TRBJ1-4; the D gene is possibly TRBD1 (6 bases). In germline, CDR1 is SNHLY, CDR2 FYNNEI. The CDR3 contains 14 residues. The V end lost 8 bases, the J end lost 8 bases, and 18 bases lay between the germline ends. The chain's CDR3 is CASRLSRGSEKLFF. Here the CDR3 DNA reads TGTGCCAGCCGTCTGAGCAGGGGATCCGAAAAACTGTTTTTT.

V usage is TRBV27 and J usage is TRBJ1-5; D perhaps matches TRBD1 (6 bases). This CDR3 is 15 amino acids long. The V and J ends lost 5 bases and 3 bases respectively, with 14 bases between them. The V gene's germline CDR1 is MNHEY and CDR2 SMNVEV (reference sequence). The CDR3 loop reads CASSPLAGANQPQHF. Written as DNA, the CDR3 is TGTGCCAGCAGTCCGCTAGCAGGGGCCAATCAGCCCCAGCATTTT.

There are a few counts of this clone. V usage is TRBV4-3 and J usage is TRBJ2-2; D remains ambiguous. Germline V CDR1 and CDR2: LGHNA, YSLEER. The CDR3 consists of 16 residues. The ends were cut back, 0 bases at V and 1 base at J, with 9 bases in the middle. CDR3: CASSQEVAGNTGELFF. For the CDR3, the DNA is TGCGCCAGCAGCCAAGAGGTGGCAGGGAACACCGGGGAGCTGTTTTTT.

The rearrangement joins TRBV7-9 to TRBJ1-1; perhaps TRBD1 as D (6 bases). This CDR3 contains 16 residues. Trimming shortened V by 3 bases and J by 0 bases, and 14 bases separated the two germline ends. From germline, CDR1 is SEHNR and CDR2 FQNEAQ (reference sequence). For the CDR3, the DNA is TGTGCCAGCAGCTTCGGACAGTCGCTCATGAACACTGAAGCTTTCTTT. It encodes CASSFGQSLMNTEAFF.

The genes are TRBV5-1 and TRBJ1-1; no reliable D call. CDR1 and CDR2 from the germline V gene are SGHRS and YFSETQ. With 1 base removed from V and 1 base from J, the gap between germline ends came to 5 bases. The CDR3 has 13 residues. This chain's CDR3 is CASSLFRNTEAFF. As DNA, the CDR3 is TGCGCCAGCAGCTTGTTTAGGAACACTGAAGCTTTCTTT.

V and J are TRBV11-2 and TRBJ2-3; D is perhaps TRBD1 or TRBD2 (5 bases each). The germline V gene has CDR1 SGHAT and CDR2 FQNNGV. The CDR3 covers 14 residues. V gave up 6 bases and J gave up 1 base, with 11 bases separating them. CDR3 coding DNA: TGTGCCAGCAGGGAACTGGGGGGCACAGATACGCAGTATTTT. Its protein product is CASRELGGTDTQYF. Full variable domain (outside the CDR3, taken from reference TRBV11-2 and TRBJ2-3): EAGVAQSPRYKIIEKRQSVAFWCNPISGHATLYWYQQILGQGPKLLIQFQNNGVVDDSQLPKDRFSAERLKGVDSTLKIQPAKLEDSAVYLCASRELGGTDTQYFGPGTRLTVL.